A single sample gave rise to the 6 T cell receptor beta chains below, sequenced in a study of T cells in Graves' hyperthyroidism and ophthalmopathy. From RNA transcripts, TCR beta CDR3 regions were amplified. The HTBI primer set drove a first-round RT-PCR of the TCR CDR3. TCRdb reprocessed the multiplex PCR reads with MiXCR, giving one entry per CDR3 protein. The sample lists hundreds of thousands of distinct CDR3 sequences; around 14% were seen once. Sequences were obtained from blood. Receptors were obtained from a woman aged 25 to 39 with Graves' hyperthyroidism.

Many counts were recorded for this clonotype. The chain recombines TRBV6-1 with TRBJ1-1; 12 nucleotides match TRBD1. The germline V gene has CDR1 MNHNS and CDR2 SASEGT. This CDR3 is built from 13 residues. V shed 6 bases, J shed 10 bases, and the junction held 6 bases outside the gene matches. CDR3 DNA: TGTGCCAGCAGCGGATGGGACAGGGGGCCAGCTTTCTTT. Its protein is CASSGWDRGPAFF.

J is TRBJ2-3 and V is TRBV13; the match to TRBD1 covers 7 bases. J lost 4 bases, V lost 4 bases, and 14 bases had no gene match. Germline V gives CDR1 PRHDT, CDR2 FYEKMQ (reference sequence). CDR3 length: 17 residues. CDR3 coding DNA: TGTGCCAGCAGCTCATACCATACCCCTCAGGGGGCAGATACGCAGTATTTT. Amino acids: CASSSYHTPQGADTQYF.

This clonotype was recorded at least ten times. CDR3 sequence: CASSLFGQGYTDTQYF. The CDR3 DNA reads TGTGCCAGCAGTTTATTCGGACAGGGCTACACAGATACGCAGTATTTT. The chain has TRBV28 and TRBJ2-3, with 8 nucleotides matching TRBD1. Unmatched junction bases numbered 5, after V lost 1 base and J lost 2 bases. Germline lookup yields CDR1 MDHEN and CDR2 SYDVKM. The CDR3 has 16 residues.

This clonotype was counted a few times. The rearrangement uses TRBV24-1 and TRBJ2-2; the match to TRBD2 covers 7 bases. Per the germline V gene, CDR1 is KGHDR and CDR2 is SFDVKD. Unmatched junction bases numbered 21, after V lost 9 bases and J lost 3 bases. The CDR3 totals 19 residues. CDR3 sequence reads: CATSPPGRSESRDTGELFF. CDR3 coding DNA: TGTGCCACCTCGCCCCCCGGGAGGAGCGAATCTCGGGACACCGGGGAGCTGTTTTTT.

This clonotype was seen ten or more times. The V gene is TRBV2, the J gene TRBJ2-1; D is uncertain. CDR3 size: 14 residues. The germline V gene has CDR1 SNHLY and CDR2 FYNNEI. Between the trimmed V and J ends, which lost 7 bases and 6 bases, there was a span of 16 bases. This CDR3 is CASMNSLNLNEQFF. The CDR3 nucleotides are TGTGCCAGCATGAACTCACTGAACCTCAATGAGCAGTTCTTC.

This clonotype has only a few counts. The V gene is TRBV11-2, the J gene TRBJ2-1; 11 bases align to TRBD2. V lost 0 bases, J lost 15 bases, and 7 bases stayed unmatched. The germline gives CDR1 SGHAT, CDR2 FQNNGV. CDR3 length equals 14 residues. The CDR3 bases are TGTGCCAGCAGCTTAGATCGACTAGCGGGAAGGCGGTTCTTC. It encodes CASSLDRLAGRRFF.